This TCR beta chain derives from a study of cytomegalovirus exposure and HLA in healthy donors. Donors came from a validation cohort of about 120 subjects, distinct from the first 666-subject cohort. Some clones are missing from TCRdb's copy, which holds only in-frame ones; the method was immunoSEQ multiplex PCR. The table lists fewer than 60,000 clones, 93% of them singletons. Findings and limits, study-wide: The tendency of first-cohort TCR clusters to co-occur in the 120 or so validation repertoires emerged from a later analysis. Cytomegalovirus status was reportedly diagnosed by the classifier with high sensitivity and specificity.

CDR1 MDHEN and CDR2 SYDVKM come from the germline V gene. The CDR3 consists of 15 residues. V shed 6 bases and J shed 8 bases, with 22 bases lying between them. With respect to this clone: The antigen is not known.

J is TRBJ1-2 and V is TRBV28; the D is unclear. This clonotype originated in a woman under 30 in good health and CMV-seropositive. Specimen: PBMCs. DNA of the CDR3: TGTGCCAGCAGCCCCGGCGGGATGGGTATCCAGGGCTACACCTTC. This translates into CASSPGGMGIQGYTF.